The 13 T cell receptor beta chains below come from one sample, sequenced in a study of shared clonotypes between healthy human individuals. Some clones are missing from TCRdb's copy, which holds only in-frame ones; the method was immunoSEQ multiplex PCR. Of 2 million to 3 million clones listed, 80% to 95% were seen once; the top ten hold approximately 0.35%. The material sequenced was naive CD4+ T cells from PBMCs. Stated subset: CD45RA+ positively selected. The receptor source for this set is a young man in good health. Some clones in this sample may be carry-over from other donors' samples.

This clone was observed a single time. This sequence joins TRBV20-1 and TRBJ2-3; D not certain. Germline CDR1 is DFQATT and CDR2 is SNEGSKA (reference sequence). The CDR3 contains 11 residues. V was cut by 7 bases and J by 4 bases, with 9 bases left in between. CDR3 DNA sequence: TGCAGTGTGGACCTTCCAGATACGCAGTATTTT. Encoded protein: CSVDLPDTQYF.

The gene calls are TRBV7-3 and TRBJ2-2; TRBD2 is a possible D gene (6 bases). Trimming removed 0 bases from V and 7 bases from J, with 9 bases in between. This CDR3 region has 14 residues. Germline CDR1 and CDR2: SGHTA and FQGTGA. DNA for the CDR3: TGTGCCAGCAGCTTAACAGGAGGGCACGGGGAGCTGTTTTTT. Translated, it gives CASSLTGGHGELFF.

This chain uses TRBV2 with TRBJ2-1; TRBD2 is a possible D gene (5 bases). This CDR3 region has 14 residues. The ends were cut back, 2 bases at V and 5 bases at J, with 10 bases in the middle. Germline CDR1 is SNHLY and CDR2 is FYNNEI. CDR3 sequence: CASSELTGDNEQFF. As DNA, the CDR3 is TGTGCCAGCAGTGAATTGACCGGGGACAATGAGCAGTTCTTC.

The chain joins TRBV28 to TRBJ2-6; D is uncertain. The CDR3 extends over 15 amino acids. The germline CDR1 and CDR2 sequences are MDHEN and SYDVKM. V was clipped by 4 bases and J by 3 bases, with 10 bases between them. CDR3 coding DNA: TGTGCCAGCAGTTATTCCGTTTTTGGGGCCAACGTCCTGACTTTC. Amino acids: CASSYSVFGANVLTF.

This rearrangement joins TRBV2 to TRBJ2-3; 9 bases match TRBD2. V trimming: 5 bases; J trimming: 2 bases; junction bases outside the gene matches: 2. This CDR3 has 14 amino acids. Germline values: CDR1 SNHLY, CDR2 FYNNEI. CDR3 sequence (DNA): TGTGCCAGCAGTACTAGCGGGTACACAGATACGCAGTATTTT. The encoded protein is CASSTSGYTDTQYF.

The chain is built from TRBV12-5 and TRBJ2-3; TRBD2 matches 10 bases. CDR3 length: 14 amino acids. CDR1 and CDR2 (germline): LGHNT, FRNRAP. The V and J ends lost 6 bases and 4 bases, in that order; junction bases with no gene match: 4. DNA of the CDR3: TGTGCTAGTGGCCCTGGGACTAGCGCAGATACGCAGTATTTT. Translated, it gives CASGPGTSADTQYF.

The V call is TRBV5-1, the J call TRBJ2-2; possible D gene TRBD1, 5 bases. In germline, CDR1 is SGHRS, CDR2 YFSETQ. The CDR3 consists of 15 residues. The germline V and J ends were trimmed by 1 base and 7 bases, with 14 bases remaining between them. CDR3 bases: TGCGCCAGCAGCTTGAACCCGACCCAGGGCGGGGAGCTGTTTTTT. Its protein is CASSLNPTQGGELFF.

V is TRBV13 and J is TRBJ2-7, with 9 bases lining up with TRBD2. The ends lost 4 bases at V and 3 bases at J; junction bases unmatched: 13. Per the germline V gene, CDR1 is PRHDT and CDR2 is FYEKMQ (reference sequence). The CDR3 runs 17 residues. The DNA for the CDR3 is TGTGCCAGCAGCTCGGGACTAGCCCCCCAGTATAACTACGAGCAGTACTTC. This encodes CASSSGLAPQYNYEQYF. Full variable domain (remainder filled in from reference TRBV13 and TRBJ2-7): AAGVIQSPRHLIKEKRETATLKCYPIPRHDTVYWYQQGPGQDPQFLISFYEKMQSDKGSIPDRFSAQQFSDYHSELNMSSLELGDSALYFCASSSGLAPQYNYEQYFGPGTRLTVT.

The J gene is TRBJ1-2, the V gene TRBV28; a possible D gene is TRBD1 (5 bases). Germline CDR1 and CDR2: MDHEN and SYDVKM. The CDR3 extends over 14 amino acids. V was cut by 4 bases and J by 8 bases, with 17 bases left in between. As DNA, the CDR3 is TGTGCCAGCAGTTCCCAGTTGGGGGGGAGCGGCTACACCTTC. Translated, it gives CASSSQLGGSGYTF.

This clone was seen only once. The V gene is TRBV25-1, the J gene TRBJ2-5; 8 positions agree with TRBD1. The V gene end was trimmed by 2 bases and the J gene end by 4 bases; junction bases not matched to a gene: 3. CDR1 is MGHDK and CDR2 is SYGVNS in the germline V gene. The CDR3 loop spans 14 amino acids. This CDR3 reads CASSEPGQGETQYF. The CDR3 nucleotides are TGTGCCAGCAGTGAACCCGGACAGGGAGAGACCCAGTACTTC.

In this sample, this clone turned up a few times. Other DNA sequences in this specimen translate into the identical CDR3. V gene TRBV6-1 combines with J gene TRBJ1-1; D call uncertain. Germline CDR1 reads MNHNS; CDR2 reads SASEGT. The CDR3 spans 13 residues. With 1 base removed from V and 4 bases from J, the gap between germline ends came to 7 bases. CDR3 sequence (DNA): TGTGCCAGCAGTGAAGTGGGCGGCACTGAAGCTTTCTTT. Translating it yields CASSEVGGTEAFF.

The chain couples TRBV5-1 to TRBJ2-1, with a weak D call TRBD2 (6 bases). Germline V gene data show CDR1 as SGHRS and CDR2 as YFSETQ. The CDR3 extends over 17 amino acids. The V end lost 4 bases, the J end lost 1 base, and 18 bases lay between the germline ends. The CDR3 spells CASSPRGLLLSYNEQFF. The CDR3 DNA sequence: TGCGCCAGCAGCCCCCGGGGACTTCTACTATCCTACAATGAGCAGTTCTTC.

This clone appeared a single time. The chain's CDR3 is CASSLRRVEQYF. DNA of the CDR3: TGTGCCAGCAGCTTACGAAGGGTCGAGCAGTACTTC. The V and J genes are TRBV13 and TRBJ2-7, with no clear D. This CDR3 contains 12 residues. The germline V gene has CDR1 PRHDT and CDR2 FYEKMQ (reference sequence). Trimming took 2 bases from V and 6 from J, leaving 8 bases between them.